This T cell receptor beta chain derives from a study of blood T cell repertoires in COVID-19 (dated by TCRdb to the early 2020s). Background for the entire study: Samples from collaborators originated in the United States, Italy and Spain and spanned both the acute and convalescent phases of COVID-19. The material from the prospective study consisted of cDNA or gDNA derived from T cells, B-cell-depleted T cells, or PBMCs. The dataset comprised deeply sampled blood TCRbeta repertoires from subjects exposed to, actively infected with, or recovered from COVID-19. A freely available public database, intended as a resource for researchers studying the immune response to SARS-CoV-2, is where the repertoires were released. The samples were drawn from two sources: the first 160 participants of the ongoing ImmuneRACE study, and 1,000 to 1,500 subjects contributed by 6 global collaborators. Sample metadata almost always included a de-identified subject ID, COVID-19 status, age in years and sex. HLA class I and class II types, where available, came from metadata supplied by the sample provider rather than from assay-based typing. Beyond this particular receptor, the publication reports: Clinical and demographic metadata were provided uncurated, with the amount varying by source and participant.

TCRbeta CDR3 regions were amplified from genomic DNA by means of the immunoSEQ Assay, a bias-controlled multiplex PCR. From the authors' description of their analysis: The number of nucleated cells in each sample was estimated from the amplification of reference gene primers within the assay. To quantify the absolute abundance of each unique TCRbeta CDR3 rearrangement, sequence reads were collapsed and filtered. For each sample, productive Simpson clonality was calculated as the square root of Simpson's diversity index across productive rearrangements. The clones in this table, taken by TCRdb from immuneACCESS, are in-frame only. Not every clone is retained; where verified, under half of the shortfall comes from an unresolved V gene, and the cause of the rest is unknown. V and J calls and clone size follow that table, whereas D and trimming were derived from the DNA. The sample table records 220,000 or so clones; around 84% of these occur just once. The top ten constitute less than 20% of the sample.

The CDR3 goes from the cysteine to the phenylalanine over 14 residues. Only the CDR3 DNA stays, 42 bases, in frame from base 1. The germline V gene (reference sequence) provides CDR1 GTSNPN and CDR2 SVGIG. Between the V and J ends, shortened by 1 base and 4 bases respectively, the junction contains 11 bases. As regards this clone: There is no known antigen for this receptor. No per-base quality is available; no much larger clone lies one base away.

The collaborating institutions used their own protocols to collect whole blood in K2EDTA tubes. Collaborator samples were shipped for TCRbeta analysis as frozen whole blood, isolated PBMCs, or DNA extracted from either sample type. Recombination linked TRBV30 to TRBJ2-1; no confident D gene assignment can be made. The source of this sequence is a man aged 30-40 years with active or convalescent COVID-19. Material: peripheral blood. CDR3 region: CAWSALQKYNEQFF. The sequenced DNA is TGTGCCTGGAGTGCTCTCCAGAAGTACAATGAGCAGTTCTTC. The full variable domain, with segments outside the CDR3 supplied by the reference TRBV30 and TRBJ2-1 proteins, appears as SQTIHQWPATLVQPVGSPLSLECTVEGTSNPNLYWYRQAAGRGLQLLFYSVGIGQISSEVPQNLSASRPQDRQFILSSKKLLLSDSGFYLCAWSALQKYNEQFFGPGTRLTVL.